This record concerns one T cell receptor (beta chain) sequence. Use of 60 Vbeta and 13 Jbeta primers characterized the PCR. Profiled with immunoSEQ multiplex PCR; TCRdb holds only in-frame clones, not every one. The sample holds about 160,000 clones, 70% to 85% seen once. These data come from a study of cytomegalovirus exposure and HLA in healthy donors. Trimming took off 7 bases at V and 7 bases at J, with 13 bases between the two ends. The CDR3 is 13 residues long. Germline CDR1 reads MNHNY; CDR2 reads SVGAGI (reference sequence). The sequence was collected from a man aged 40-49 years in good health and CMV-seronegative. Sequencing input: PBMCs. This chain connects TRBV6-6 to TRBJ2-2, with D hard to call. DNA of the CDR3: TGTGCCAGCACGCAAAGATCAGGCGGGGAGCTGTTTTTT. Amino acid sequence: CASTQRSGGELFF.